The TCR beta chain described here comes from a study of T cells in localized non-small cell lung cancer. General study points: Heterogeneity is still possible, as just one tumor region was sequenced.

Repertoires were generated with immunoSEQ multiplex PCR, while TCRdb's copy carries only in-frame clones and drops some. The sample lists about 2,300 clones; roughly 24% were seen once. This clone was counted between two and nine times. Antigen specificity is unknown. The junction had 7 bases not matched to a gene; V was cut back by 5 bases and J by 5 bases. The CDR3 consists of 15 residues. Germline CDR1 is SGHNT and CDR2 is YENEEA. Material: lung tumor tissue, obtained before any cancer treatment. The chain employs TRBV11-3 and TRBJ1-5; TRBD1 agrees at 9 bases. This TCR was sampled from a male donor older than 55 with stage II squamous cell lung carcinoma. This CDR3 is CASSRTGAGDQPQHF. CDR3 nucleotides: TGTGCCAGCAGCCGGACAGGGGCCGGGGATCAGCCCCAGCATTTT.